This TCR beta chain comes out of a study of human T cells and chemical hapten exposure (dated by TCRdb to the early 2020s). Describing the broader study: For sensitization, 2% DPC in acetone was applied to a roughly 2 cm by roughly 2 cm area of upper inner arm skin. Libraries were combined into a pool for sequencing, and differences in TCR yield between samples came mainly from small differences in library volumes within the pool. Patient blood was sampled pre-sensitization (week 0) and at 2, 6 and about 24 weeks after DPC sensitization. Patients additionally received weekly therapeutic DPC doses to the scalp throughout the approximately 25-week study period. Alopecia areata with under or over 50% scalp involvement, alopecia totalis and alopecia universalis were represented in the patient cohort, which was mostly female. This study followed changes in the peripheral blood TCR repertoire in vivo during primary and secondary sensitization of alopecia patients to the hapten diphenylcyclopropenone (DPC). For TCR sequencing, blood came from about 29 alopecia patients at anywhere from one to four time points (pre-sensitization, 2, 6 and 24 weeks). Patch testing was done on the upper back using Finn chambers containing 0.01% DPC, and results were scored after 6 days according to International Contact Dermatitis Research Group standards.

Study-wide conclusions, independent of this receptor: After repeated subsampling, the strength of the expansion versus patch-test correlation and the threshold at which it became significant changed. Compared with pre-sensitization or healthy control sets, expanded TCRs formed significantly more large CDR3 similarity clusters, which is consistent with antigen-driven responses. DPC sensitization did not change how many TCRs were above 1 in 1000 frequency, and no evidence was found of alterations in global repertoire structure. A positive correlation was found between the number of PT1 expanded TCRs and patch test score, with significance reached at thresholds 8, 16 and 32 but not 4. Alopecia, a presumed autoimmune disease, was present in all patients, so the immune response of the patients might differ from that of healthy individuals.

The CDR3 starts with the cysteine, ends with the phenylalanine, and has 17 residues. Of the read, only the CDR3 DNA is kept; its 51 bases are in frame from base 1. V loses 2 bases, J loses 0 bases, and the germline ends lie 16 bases apart. The germline V gene (reference sequence) sets CDR1 to SGHKS and CDR2 to YYEKEE. Library generation was performed with RACE. Data came from a NextSeq 500. During library preparation, unique molecular identifiers were attached to individual cDNA molecules so that TCRs could be counted in a quantitative, reproducible way. For every blood RNA sample, sequencing covered both the TCR alpha and TCR beta chains. Under the source paper's analysis protocol: The median number of TCRs per sample was 85,000 to 100,000, ranging from about 20,000 to 750,000. The Decombinator software suite was used to annotate V, J and CDR3 in the TCR reads. For the PS versus PT1 abundance plots, all samples were subsampled to the same number of TCRs (28,000). TCRs were defined as expanded if absent before sensitization and observed at least eight times at the 2-week time point. Clones were called with MiXCR by TCRdb after fastp trimmed the public reads at Q25, and only in-frame beta chains were retained. Rows with a matching CDR3 protein are joined into one entry that keeps the most common DNA and genes. TCRdb, not the authors, supplied the V and J calls. Counted in this sample were tens of thousands of distinct CDR3 sequences; 3% to 3.5% of them appeared once. Of the sample, roughly 6.6% is held by the ten largest clones.

In the paper's terms, the time point label means: patch test 2, 6 weeks after DPC sensitization. Read against the paper, the sample's treatment or condition label means: therapeutic diphenylcyclopropenone sensitization with weekly scalp DPC. At every patch-test visit, the blood draw took place before the patch test was put on. Patients were eligible if aged 18 to 70, diagnosed with alopecia and judged suitable for DPC therapy, and pregnant patients were excluded. Total RNA was extracted from unfractionated whole blood collected in Tempus Blood RNA tubes. There are many counts of this clonotype. Its antigen is unknown. No base qualities exist here, and no much larger clone lies one base off it.

Recombination linked TRBV5-5 to TRBJ2-3, with TRBD1 as a weak D call on 6 bases. Sequencing used whole blood, obtained in connection with sensitization to the hapten diphenylcyclopropenone (DPC). The clonotype was recovered from a man aged 35 to 55 with alopecia areata. Some clones in this sample may be carry-over from other donors' samples. The sequenced DNA is TGTGCCAGCAGCTTTCCCCGGGACATCCCTAGCACAGATACGCAGTATTTT. Translation gives CASSFPRDIPSTDTQYF.